These 5 T cell receptor beta chains came from one sample sequenced in a study of T cell responses to AZD1222 COVID-19 vaccine. Sequenced by immunoSEQ multiplex PCR; TCRdb stores in-frame clones only, minus some. Seen here are 85,000 to 100,000 clones, 60% to 80% observed once, and the top ten hold roughly 21%. The sample in question was peripheral blood, obtained on day 0 of AZD1222 vaccination. Receptors originate from an adult in good health.

This clone was picked up a small number of times. The chain employs TRBV11-2 and TRBJ2-4; 7 positions match TRBD2. The germline V gene encodes CDR1 SGHAT and CDR2 FQNNGV. This CDR3 spans 17 amino acids. V gave up 5 bases and J gave up 3 bases; unmatched junction bases: 13. DNA for the CDR3: TGTGCCAGCAGCCGCTCACCTTCGCCGGGGGGCAAAAACATTCAGTACTTC. Its translation is CASSRSPSPGGKNIQYF. Full variable domain (remainder filled in from reference TRBV11-2 and TRBJ2-4): EAGVAQSPRYKIIEKRQSVAFWCNPISGHATLYWYQQILGQGPKLLIQFQNNGVVDDSQLPKDRFSAERLKGVDSTLKIQPAKLEDSAVYLCASSRSPSPGGKNIQYFGAGTRLSVL.

This chain links TRBV28 with TRBJ2-1; perhaps TRBD2 as D (5 bases). The CDR3 totals 15 residues. Germline CDR1 reads MDHEN; CDR2 reads SYDVKM. Trimming removed 3 bases at V and 3 bases at J, with 12 bases between. The CDR3 sequence is CASSFWPRDYNEQFF. For the CDR3, the DNA is TGTGCCAGCAGTTTTTGGCCCCGGGACTACAATGAGCAGTTCTTC.

This clone was observed a few times. V is TRBV6-5 and J is TRBJ2-1; perhaps TRBD1 as D (6 bases). CDR1 is MNHEY, CDR2 SVGAGI, per germline. CDR3 length: 14 residues. Between the trimmed V and J ends, which lost 8 bases and 5 bases, there was a span of 16 bases. The CDR3 here is CASGGQSLDNEQFF. The CDR3 nucleotides are TGTGCCAGCGGAGGACAGTCCCTCGACAATGAGCAGTTCTTC.

The chain employs TRBV5-1 and TRBJ2-1, with D tentatively TRBD1 (6 bases). V lost 2 bases, J lost 6 bases, and 12 bases lay in between. The CDR3 runs to 14 residues. The germline CDR1 and CDR2 sequences are SGHRS and YFSETQ. In nucleotides, the CDR3 is TGCGCCAGCAGCTTAGGCGTACAGGGCAATGAGCAGTTCTTC. It yields the protein CASSLGVQGNEQFF.

J is TRBJ2-1 and V is TRBV5-1; 11 bases fit TRBD2. This CDR3 region has 15 residues. With 2 bases clipped from V and 6 bases from J, the junction kept 4 bases outside the gene matches. The germline gives CDR1 SGHRS, CDR2 YFSETQ. CDR3: CASSLMTSGTNEQFF. The CDR3 nucleotides are TGCGCCAGCAGCTTAATGACTAGCGGGACCAATGAGCAGTTCTTC.